This TCR beta chain emerged from a study of blood T cell repertoires in COVID-19. Participants' reported clinical history set cohort assignment. Data came from immunoSEQ multiplex PCR; TCRdb stores just in-frame clones and leaves some out. The sample contains 200,000 to 250,000 clones, around nine tenths of which appear only once. What was sequenced was PBMCs or T cells enriched from blood (not recorded which). The sequence derives from a woman aged 45 to 65 with acute COVID-19.

The CDR3 protein is CASSYTSAYTDTQYF. The DNA of the CDR3 is TGTGCCAGCAGTTACACTAGCGCGTACACAGATACGCAGTATTTT. The V call is TRBV6-5, the J call TRBJ2-3; 7 nucleotides line up with TRBD2. The CDR3 runs 15 residues. Germline CDR1 and CDR2: MNHEY and SVGAGI. V lost 2 bases and J lost 2; bases outside the gene matches: 4.